This TCR beta chain was identified during a study of blood T cell repertoires in COVID-19. Study in general: Spain, Italy and the United States supplied samples that represented acute and convalescent COVID-19. Nucleic acid was either cDNA or gDNA, and it came from T cells, B-cell-depleted T cells, or PBMCs.

The germline V gene encodes CDR1 SNHLY and CDR2 FYNNEI. V was shortened by 5 bases and J by 7 bases, with 12 bases between the two germline ends. This CDR3 has 14 residues. Original processing notes: It was from reference gene primer amplification that nucleated cell counts were estimated. Profiled with immunoSEQ multiplex PCR; TCRdb holds only in-frame clones, not every one. The V and J calls and clone size are taken from that table; D and trimming were inferred from the DNA. Here the sample spans more than 55,000 clones, roughly 80% being singletons. The TCR originated in a man aged 55 to 70 with acute or convalescent COVID-19. Sequencing was done on a sample of peripheral blood. The rearrangement links TRBV2 to TRBJ1-6; D is unresolved. The CDR3 bases are TGTGCCAGCAGTAAAACTGGGCTAAATTCACCCCTCCACTTT. It yields the protein CASSKTGLNSPLHF.